These 31 T cell receptor beta chains originate from one sample sequenced in a study of cytomegalovirus exposure and HLA in healthy donors. 13 Jbeta primers and 60 Vbeta primers were used for the PCR. TCRdb keeps only in-frame clones here, not all; method: immunoSEQ multiplex PCR. In the table there are some 190,000 clones, around 80% of which are singletons. The sequencing input was PBMCs. The receptor source for this set is a girl between 10 and 17 years old in good health and CMV-seropositive.

This chain uses TRBV5-6 with TRBJ1-2; D possibly corresponds to TRBD1 (5 bases). V lost 4 bases and J 6 bases, leaving 10 bases between the germline ends. The CDR3 is 12 residues long. Germline CDR1 reads SGHDT; CDR2 reads YYEEEE. CDR3: CASSRWGDGYTF. The CDR3 DNA reads as TGTGCCAGCAGCCGCTGGGGGGATGGCTACACCTTC.

The chain carries TRBV2 and TRBJ1-5; D perhaps matches TRBD1 (5 bases). Germline CDR1 and CDR2: SNHLY and FYNNEI. CDR3 length equals 14 residues. V was cut by 6 bases and J by 0 bases, with 9 bases left in between. In nucleotides, the CDR3 is TGTGCCAGCAGGGGGGGGTATAGCAATCAGCCCCAGCATTTT. Translation gives CASRGGYSNQPQHF.

This chain uses TRBV29-1 with TRBJ2-5; 8 bases are a match to TRBD2. Germline V lookup: CDR1 SQVTM, CDR2 ANQGSEA. The V segment lost 5 bases and the J segment 4 bases; nucleotides outside the gene matches: 9. CDR3 size: 14 residues. The CDR3 nucleotides read TGCAGCGTTTTTAAGCCGGGACTAGGAGAGACCCAGTACTTC. This codes for CSVFKPGLGETQYF.

The genes are TRBV5-6 and TRBJ2-7, with TRBD2 matching over 7 bases. The trim removed 4 bases at V and 2 bases at J, leaving 9 bases unmatched. The CDR3 runs to 15 residues. Germline V gene data show CDR1 as SGHDT and CDR2 as YYEEEE. The chain's CDR3 is CASSAPNGRTYEQYF. DNA for the CDR3: TGTGCCAGCAGCGCCCCTAACGGGAGGACCTACGAGCAGTACTTC. The full variable domain, its missing parts supplied by reference TRBV5-6 and TRBJ2-7, is DAGVTQSPTHLIKTRGQQVTLRCSPKSGHDTVSWYQQALGQGPQFIFQYYEEEERQRGNFPDRFSGHQFPNYSSELNVNALLLGDSALYLCASSAPNGRTYEQYFGPGTRLTVT.

The chain combines TRBV29-1 with TRBJ1-1; D not resolved. CDR3 length: 15 residues. The germline V gene has CDR1 SQVTM and CDR2 ANQGSEA. Trimming took off 0 bases at V and 1 base at J, with 12 bases between the two ends. The CDR3 loop is CSVEDSSGGNTEAFF. The DNA for the CDR3 is TGCAGCGTTGAAGATTCGAGTGGAGGGAACACTGAAGCTTTCTTT.

The CDR3 spells CASSLSSRDTEAFF. CDR3 in DNA: TGTGCCAGCAGCCTCTCATCGAGGGACACTGAAGCTTTCTTT. The chain uses TRBV6-1 and TRBJ1-1; D unresolved. The CDR3 has 14 amino acids. The germline V gene has CDR1 MNHNS and CDR2 SASEGT. With 6 bases removed from V and 3 bases from J, the gap between germline ends came to 14 bases.

The chain carries TRBV27 and TRBJ2-1, with 8 bases fitting TRBD2. The CDR3 consists of 15 residues. Germline V gene sequence: CDR1 MNHEY, CDR2 SMNVEV (reference sequence). The junction had 6 bases not matched to a gene; V was cut back by 2 bases and J by 6 bases. In DNA form, the CDR3 reads TGTGCCAGCAGTTTAATAACTAGCGGACCCAATGAGCAGTTCTTC. Residues: CASSLITSGPNEQFF.

The rearrangement uses TRBV6-1 and TRBJ2-7; perhaps TRBD1 as D (5 bases). V was pared by 10 bases and J by 0 bases, with 16 bases between. This CDR3 is built from 14 residues. Germline values: CDR1 MNHNS, CDR2 SASEGT. The CDR3 DNA is TGTGCCACCCGTACGACAGACCTCTCCTACGAGCAGTACTTC. This sequence encodes CATRTTDLSYEQYF.

This chain connects TRBV30 to TRBJ1-5; 8 bases map to TRBD1. The CDR3 spans 17 residues. Germline CDR1 and CDR2: GTSNPN and SVGIG (reference sequence). V lost 4 bases, J lost 6 bases, and 17 bases stayed unmatched. Written as DNA, the CDR3 is TGTGCCTGGAAATCCTCAGGGGGCTGGGGGGTGGGTCAGCCCCAGCATTTT. Its translation: CAWKSSGGWGVGQPQHF.

V gene TRBV7-9 combines with J gene TRBJ2-7; possible D gene TRBD1, 6 bases. This CDR3 region has 13 residues. V was cut by 4 bases and J by 2 bases, with 9 bases left in between. Germline CDR1 and CDR2: SEHNR and FQNEAQ (reference sequence). The CDR3 region is CASSSTGAYEQYF. The CDR3 nucleotides read TGTGCCAGCAGCTCGACAGGCGCCTACGAGCAGTACTTC.

CDR3 sequence: CASSPSDSYNEQFF. The CDR3 region has the DNA TGTGCCAGCTCACCCTCCGACAGTTACAATGAGCAGTTCTTC. The genes are TRBV18 and TRBJ2-1; weak D call: TRBD1 (5 bases). Trimming left V 3 bases short and J 4 bases short, with 10 bases between. The germline gives CDR1 KGHSH, CDR2 LQKENI. This CDR3 contains 14 residues.

This clone appeared once. The chain employs TRBV30 and TRBJ2-7, with 13 bases fitting TRBD2. The CDR3 extends over 16 amino acids. Germline CDR1 reads GTSNPN; CDR2 reads SVGIG (reference sequence). Losses at the gene ends were 3 bases for V and 2 bases for J; bases not matched to a gene: 7. CDR3 protein: CAWRTGTSGMTYEQYF. CDR3 DNA: TGTGCCTGGAGGACAGGGACTAGCGGGATGACCTACGAGCAGTACTTC. The entire variable domain, with the rest obtained from reference TRBV30 and TRBJ2-7, is as follows: SQTIHQWPATLVQPVGSPLSLECTVEGTSNPNLYWYRQAAGRGLQLLFYSVGIGQISSEVPQNLSASRPQDRQFILSSKKLLLSDSGFYLCAWRTGTSGMTYEQYFGPGTRLTVT.

V and J are TRBV5-1 and TRBJ2-5, with 7 bases identical to TRBD1. V gave up 4 bases and J gave up 3 bases; unmatched junction bases: 12. The CDR3 runs 16 residues. The germline V gene has CDR1 SGHRS and CDR2 YFSETQ. Here the CDR3 DNA reads TGCGCCAGCAGCGTATTCTCCGGGACAGTAAAAGAGACCCAGTACTTC. It translates to CASSVFSGTVKETQYF.

The chain uses TRBV7-2 and TRBJ2-7; the match to TRBD2 covers 8 bases. The CDR3 runs to 15 residues. V lost 6 bases and J lost 0; bases outside the gene matches: 7. Per germline, CDR1 SGHTA and CDR2 FQGNSA. The CDR3 is CASSRGGPLSYEQYF. The CDR3 nucleotides are TGTGCCAGCAGTCGGGGGGGGCCCCTCTCCTACGAGCAGTACTTC.

The chain employs TRBV5-1 and TRBJ1-1; 8 nucleotides agree with TRBD1. CDR3 length: 14 residues. CDR1 is SGHRS, CDR2 YFSETQ, per germline. Trimming cost V 4 bases and J 1 base; bases outside gene matches: 3. The CDR3 loop reads CASSGGQGNTEAFF. CDR3 coding DNA: TGCGCCAGCAGCGGAGGACAGGGGAACACTGAAGCTTTCTTT.

The rearrangement uses TRBV27 and TRBJ2-1; TRBD2 agrees at 12 bases. The ends lost 1 base at V and 8 bases at J; junction bases unmatched: 6. The CDR3 runs to 16 residues. Germline V gives CDR1 MNHEY, CDR2 SMNVEV (reference sequence). The CDR3 loop is CASSLFRLAGGDEQFF. CDR3 DNA sequence: TGTGCCAGCAGTTTATTCCGTCTAGCGGGAGGGGATGAGCAGTTCTTC.

This clone was counted once. CDR3: CASSILADSSYNEQFF. CDR3 in DNA: TGTGCCAGTAGTATACTAGCCGATAGCTCCTACAATGAGCAGTTCTTC. V is TRBV19 and J is TRBJ2-1, with TRBD2 as a possible D gene (5 bases). The CDR3 is 16 amino acids. Germline V CDR1 and CDR2: LNHDA, SQIVND (reference sequence). V was trimmed by 2 bases and J by 0 bases, leaving 11 bases between them.

The J gene is TRBJ2-1, the V gene TRBV5-6; D may be TRBD2 (5 bases). Germline CDR1 reads SGHDT; CDR2 reads YYEEEE. Trimming took 2 bases from V and 5 from J, leaving 17 bases between them. The CDR3 length is 16 residues. CDR3 residues: CASSLPVASLNNEQFF. The CDR3 DNA is TGTGCCAGCAGCTTACCCGTAGCGTCCCTCAACAATGAGCAGTTCTTC.

This chain joins TRBV27 and TRBJ2-7; a possible D gene is TRBD1 (6 bases). There are 12 residues in the CDR3. CDR1 and CDR2 (germline): MNHEY, SMNVEV (reference sequence). The germline V and J ends were trimmed by 3 bases and 6 bases, with 9 bases remaining between them. The CDR3 sequence is CASSFLDSEQYF. DNA for the CDR3: TGTGCCAGCAGTTTCCTGGACAGCGAGCAGTACTTC.

This rearrangement joins TRBV30 to TRBJ1-2; 10 bases are shared with TRBD1. This CDR3 has 16 residues. From germline, CDR1 is GTSNPN and CDR2 SVGIG (reference sequence). Unmatched junction bases numbered 17, after V lost 5 bases and J lost 8 bases. CDR3 in DNA: TGTGCCTGGGCCCAACCGGGACGACAGGGGGCAGGAGGCTACACCTTC. Translation: CAWAQPGRQGAGGYTF.

The chain couples TRBV5-1 to TRBJ2-5; possible D gene TRBD2, 5 bases. V lost 5 bases, J lost 4 bases, and 9 bases lay in between. Germline lookup yields CDR1 SGHRS and CDR2 YFSETQ. The CDR3 extends over 12 amino acids. CDR3 residues: CASRPEGETQYF. The CDR3 bases are TGCGCCAGCAGACCCGAGGGAGAGACCCAGTACTTC.

The chain links TRBV19 to TRBJ1-5; a weak D match, TRBD1 (5 bases). CDR3 length: 15 amino acids. CDR1 and CDR2 from the germline V gene are LNHDA and SQIVND (reference sequence). Trimming took off 5 bases at V and 4 bases at J, with 15 bases between the two ends. The CDR3 spells CASSVGLAGNQPQHF. The DNA for the CDR3 is TGTGCCAGTAGTGTGGGACTGGCGGGGAATCAGCCCCAGCATTTT.

The rearrangement uses TRBV6-4 and TRBJ2-5; no clear D gene. Between the trimmed V and J ends, which lost 7 bases and 4 bases, there was a span of 16 bases. The CDR3 is made up of 14 amino acids. Germline V gene data show CDR1 as MRHNA and CDR2 as SNTAGT. The CDR3 spells CASNQALNTETQYF. CDR3 sequence (DNA): TGTGCCAGCAATCAGGCTCTGAATACAGAGACCCAGTACTTC.

This clone has a single count. The rearrangement uses TRBV5-1 and TRBJ1-6; weak D call: TRBD1 (6 bases). CDR1 is SGHRS and CDR2 is YFSETQ in the germline V gene. With 4 bases removed from V and 6 bases from J, the gap between germline ends came to 14 bases. The CDR3 is 15 amino acids. The CDR3: CASSPIQGPNSPLHF. DNA for the CDR3: TGCGCCAGCAGCCCGATACAGGGCCCTAATTCACCCCTCCACTTT.

The chain couples TRBV6-5 to TRBJ1-1; the D gene is possibly TRBD1 (5 bases). Per the germline V gene, CDR1 is MNHEY and CDR2 is SVGAGI. This CDR3 comprises 14 residues. V lost 2 bases to trimming and J lost 5 bases, with 12 bases between them. The CDR3 sequence is CASSYSREWTEAFF. In nucleotides, the CDR3 is TGTGCCAGCAGTTACAGCAGGGAATGGACTGAAGCTTTCTTT.

The chain couples TRBV6-1 to TRBJ1-2; possible D gene TRBD1, 6 bases. The CDR3 extends over 15 amino acids. V was shortened by 1 base and J by 1 base, with 10 bases between the two germline ends. From germline, CDR1 is MNHNS and CDR2 SASEGT. The CDR3: CASSEVPGVNYGYTF. CDR3 DNA: TGTGCCAGCAGTGAAGTTCCAGGGGTTAACTATGGCTACACCTTC.

V usage is TRBV20-1 and J usage is TRBJ2-3; no firm D call. This CDR3 has 11 amino acids. Trimming took off 5 bases at V and 9 bases at J, with 12 bases between the two ends. Germline V CDR1 and CDR2: DFQATT, SNEGSKA (reference sequence). The CDR3 nucleotides are TGCAGTGCTGCTTCCGGGTCGACGCAGTATTTT. Translating it yields CSAASGSTQYF.

The chain joins TRBV10-1 to TRBJ1-2; D might be TRBD1 (6 bases). The CDR3 has 20 residues. Trimming left V 0 bases short and J 6 bases short, with 29 bases between. Germline V gives CDR1 WNHNN, CDR2 SYGVQD (reference sequence). This CDR3 is CASSESRASNKTGLGHGYTF. In DNA, the CDR3 is TGCGCCAGCAGTGAGTCACGCGCTTCCAATAAGACAGGCCTAGGACATGGCTACACCTTC.

The chain has TRBV30 and TRBJ2-1; D might be TRBD2 (6 bases). CDR3 length: 17 residues. In germline, CDR1 is GTSNPN, CDR2 SVGIG (reference sequence). The V end was cut by 5 bases, the J end by 0 bases, with 20 bases between. The CDR3 nucleotides read TGTGCCTGGCTTCCATCGGAGGGGCCGGGCTCCTACAATGAGCAGTTCTTC. Its translation is CAWLPSEGPGSYNEQFF.

This clone occurred a few times. The chain joins TRBV6-5 to TRBJ2-7; 11 nucleotides align to TRBD1. The CDR3 totals 15 residues. V lost 3 bases, J lost 3 bases, and 4 bases stayed unmatched. CDR1 and CDR2 (germline): MNHEY, SVGAGI. CDR3 protein: CASSYAGTGGYEQYF. The CDR3 DNA reads TGTGCCAGCAGTTATGCCGGGACAGGGGGCTACGAGCAGTACTTC.

The gene calls are TRBV5-6 and TRBJ2-7; 8 bases are shared with TRBD1. Germline-derived CDR1 and CDR2 are SGHDT and YYEEEE. The CDR3 consists of 13 residues. V shed 4 bases, J shed 6 bases, and the junction held 6 bases outside the gene matches. The CDR3 DNA follows: TGTGCCAGCAGCCAGGGGGCGAATACCGAGCAGTACTTC. This sequence encodes CASSQGANTEQYF.